The 27 T cell receptor beta chains below were found in one sample sequenced in a study of breast tumors, draining lymph nodes, adjacent tissues. TCRdb fed the multiplex PCR reads into MiXCR, producing one record per CDR3 protein. Of 120,000 to 150,000 distinct CDR3 sequences listed, 30% to 35% are singletons. The lymph nodes were axillary draining lymph nodes from breast cancer patients. Sequencing input: axillary lymph node tissue. The receptors come from a female donor with breast cancer. Some clones in this sample may be carry-over from other donors' samples.

This clonotype was seen at least ten times. Written as DNA, the CDR3 is TGTGCCAGCAGTTCCGCGATTGTTGAAAAACTGTTTTTT. It encodes CASSSAIVEKLFF. The chain combines TRBV27 with TRBJ1-4; D is unclear. Germline CDR1 MNHEY, CDR2 SMNVEV (reference sequence). The length of the CDR3 is 13 residues. V lost 4 bases and J lost 7, with 10 bases in between.

This clonotype was counted once. The chain uses TRBV12-3 or TRBV12-4 and TRBJ1-3; TRBD1 might be the D (5 bases). Trimming pared 3 bases from V and 8 bases from J, leaving 5 bases between. This CDR3 is built from 11 residues. CDR3 residues: CASSLGDTIYF. CDR3 in DNA: TGTGCCAGCAGTTTGGGGGACACCATATATTTT.

The V call is TRBV13, the J call TRBJ1-2, with 7 nucleotides matching TRBD1. J lost 5 bases, V lost 5 bases, and 8 bases had no gene match. The V gene's germline CDR1 is PRHDT and CDR2 FYEKMQ (reference sequence). This CDR3 has 14 amino acids. In nucleotides, the CDR3 is TGTGCCAGCAGCCTCAGGGGGGTGGCTTATGGCTACACCTTC. Its translation: CASSLRGVAYGYTF.

The chain links TRBV13 to TRBJ2-3, with unresolved D. This CDR3 region has 12 residues. V was trimmed by 6 bases and J by 6 bases, leaving 10 bases between them. CDR1 is PRHDT, CDR2 FYEKMQ, per germline (reference sequence). DNA of the CDR3: TGTGCCAGCAGTTATATCCACGATACGCAGTATTTT. Translated, it gives CASSYIHDTQYF.

This clonotype has a count of ten or more. The chain recombines TRBV20-1 with TRBJ1-2; 8 bases agree with TRBD1. In germline, CDR1 is DFQATT, CDR2 SNEGSKA (reference sequence). Germline trimming cut 3 bases from V and 6 bases from J; bases unmatched to any gene: 6. The CDR3 runs to 13 residues. In nucleotides, the CDR3 is TGCAGTGCTAGTGACAGGGGAACGGATGGCTACACCTTC. Translated: CSASDRGTDGYTF.

The chain has TRBV5-4 and TRBJ1-6, with D tentatively TRBD1 (5 bases). V shed 2 bases and J shed 7 bases, with 31 bases lying between them. This CDR3 has 21 residues. CDR1 and CDR2 (germline): SGHNT, YYREEE (reference sequence). The CDR3 spells CASSFYICSAKMTDMNSPLHF. The CDR3 DNA sequence: TGTGCCAGCAGCTTCTACATTTGCAGTGCTAAGATGACAGATATGAATTCACCCCTCCACTTT.

As concerns this clonotype: An end of the junction differs from the germline gene, which may be a read error. The rearrangement links TRBV12-3 or TRBV12-4 to TRBJ1-1, with D unclear. The CDR3 is 12 amino acids. The CDR3 protein is CASSLLNTEASF. DNA for the CDR3: TGTGCCAGCAGTTTATTGAACACTGAAGCTTCCTTT.

This clonotype was picked up a small number of times. The chain carries TRBV28 and TRBJ2-6; a weak D match, TRBD1 (5 bases). The V end was cut by 2 bases, the J end by 4 bases, with 18 bases between. Germline V gene lookup returns CDR1 MDHEN and CDR2 SYDVKM. The CDR3 is made up of 18 amino acids. The chain's CDR3 is CASSLAVTAIRGANVLTF. CDR3 in DNA: TGTGCCAGCAGTTTAGCAGTGACAGCCATTAGGGGGGCCAACGTCCTGACTTTC. Drawing the rest from reference TRBV28 and TRBJ2-6, the complete variable domain is DVKVTQSSRYLVKRTGEKVFLECVQDMDHENMFWYRQDPGLGLRLIYFSYDVKMKEKGDIPEGYSVSREKKERFSLILESASTNQTSMYLCASSLAVTAIRGANVLTFGAGSRLTVL.

This clonotype appeared many times. The rearrangement joins TRBV20-1 to TRBJ1-4, with D hard to call. The CDR3 totals 12 residues. The germline V and J ends were trimmed by 1 base and 7 bases, with 7 bases remaining between them. Germline V CDR1 and CDR2: DFQATT, SNEGSKA (reference sequence). The CDR3 here is CSARGTAEKLFF. The DNA for the CDR3 is TGCAGTGCTAGAGGGACGGCTGAAAAACTGTTTTTT.

This clonotype was picked up many times. The chain employs TRBV27 and TRBJ2-3; D may be TRBD1 (5 bases). The CDR3 covers 12 residues. Looked up from germline, CDR1 is MNHEY and CDR2 is SMNVEV (reference sequence). V lost 8 bases and J lost 11, with 17 bases in between. This CDR3 is CASYARQDMQYF. CDR3 nucleotide sequence: TGTGCCAGCTACGCCCGGCAGGACATGCAGTATTTT.

Turning to this clonotype: The missing conserved phenylalanine or tryptophan at the end of this CDR3 makes a read error likely. J is TRBJ1-2 and V is TRBV6-5, with TRBD1 as a possible D gene (5 bases). Trimming shortened V by 7 bases and J by 0 bases, and 18 bases separated the two germline ends. This CDR3 spans 16 amino acids. From germline, CDR1 is MNHEY and CDR2 SVGAGI. CDR3 region: CASTKTLTEANYGYTL. Written as DNA, the CDR3 is TGTGCCAGCACTAAGACTCTGACAGAAGCTAACTATGGCTACACCCTC.

The rearrangement uses TRBV29-1 and TRBJ2-3; 7 positions match TRBD2. CDR3 size: 14 residues. Germline V gives CDR1 SQVTM, CDR2 ANQGSEA. V shed 6 bases, J shed 4 bases, and the junction held 10 bases outside the gene matches. CDR3 sequence: CSVQGGRGADTQYF. The CDR3 bases are TGCAGCGTCCAGGGTGGGAGGGGCGCAGATACGCAGTATTTT.

The chain recombines TRBV27 with TRBJ1-2; 10 bases are a match to TRBD1. The junction had 6 bases not matched to a gene; V was cut back by 2 bases and J by 6 bases. The CDR3 loop spans 15 amino acids. Germline values: CDR1 MNHEY, CDR2 SMNVEV (reference sequence). The CDR3 DNA is TGTGCCAGCAGTTTAAGGCGACAGGGGGCGAATGGCTACACCTTC. Translation: CASSLRRQGANGYTF.

Turning to this clonotype: A read error may be the cause here, since a much bigger clone is one base away. V usage is TRBV20-1 and J usage is TRBJ1-2, with D perhaps TRBD1 (5 bases). The CDR3 consists of 17 residues. Germline V CDR1 and CDR2: DFQATT, SNEGSKA (reference sequence). Deletions cut 5 bases from V and 6 bases from J, with 28 bases between. The CDR3 here is CSAPPPGLSTRVDGYTF. In DNA form, the CDR3 reads TGCAGTGCTCCGCCTCCGGGACTCTCAACTCGGGTCGATGGCTACACCTTC.

Points on this clonotype: This could be a read error, since a much larger clone is one nucleotide away. The CDR3 protein is CASSLYGGNEQFF. CDR3 coding DNA: TGCGCCAGCAGCCTGTACGGAGGCAATGAGCAGTTCTTC. V and J are TRBV5-1 and TRBJ2-1, with a possible D match to TRBD2 (5 bases). The CDR3 runs to 13 residues. Germline CDR1 SGHRS, CDR2 YFSETQ. Trimming took 4 bases from V and 6 from J, leaving 11 bases between them.

This clonotype was seen many times. The chain carries TRBV6-6 and TRBJ2-1; 9 bases line up with TRBD1. This CDR3 has 15 amino acids. Losses at the gene ends were 6 bases for V and 4 bases for J; bases not matched to a gene: 7. Per the germline V gene, CDR1 is MNHNY and CDR2 is SVGAGI (reference sequence). CDR3 in amino acids: CASRAGGTGYNEQFF. The CDR3 nucleotides are TGTGCCAGCAGGGCCGGTGGGACAGGGTACAATGAGCAGTTCTTC.

This clonotype was recorded many times. The rearrangement uses TRBV12-3 or TRBV12-4 and TRBJ2-2; D is perhaps TRBD1 (6 bases). The CDR3 is 14 residues long. Between the trimmed V and J ends, which lost 7 bases and 7 bases, there was a span of 16 bases. CDR3 sequence reads: CASTHRVGGGELFF. Here the CDR3 DNA reads TGTGCCAGCACACACAGGGTTGGGGGCGGGGAGCTGTTTTTT.

This clonotype has a count of ten or more. The gene calls are TRBV12-3 or TRBV12-4 and TRBJ1-2, with 11 bases matching TRBD1. This CDR3 has 15 amino acids. The trim removed 5 bases at V and 7 bases at J, leaving 9 bases unmatched. The DNA for the CDR3 is TGTGCCAGCAGTAATAATGGACAGGGGGCATCTGGCTACACCTTC. Translated: CASSNNGQGASGYTF.

In this sample, this clonotype turned up many times. This sequence joins TRBV4-1 and TRBJ1-2; the D gene is possibly TRBD1 (5 bases). The CDR3 has 13 amino acids. Germline V gene sequence: CDR1 MGHRA, CDR2 YSYEKL. The V end was cut by 4 bases, the J end by 0 bases, with 6 bases between. The CDR3 reads CASSRGTNYGYTF. The CDR3 bases are TGCGCCAGCAGCCGGGGGACTAACTATGGCTACACCTTC.

Ten or more counts support this clonotype. The rearrangement links TRBV6-2 or TRBV6-3 to TRBJ1-5; D remains ambiguous. This CDR3 region has 12 residues. Deletions cut 8 bases from V and 6 bases from J, with 11 bases between. Germline CDR1 and CDR2: MNHEY and SVGEGT. The CDR3 bases are TGTGCCAGCCGTGAGTCGAGTCAGCCCCAGCATTTT. Encoded protein: CASRESSQPQHF.

This clonotype has only a few counts. A much larger clonotype is one base distant, so this may be a read error. V is TRBV5-1 and J is TRBJ2-7; tentatively, D is TRBD1 (6 bases). From germline, CDR1 is SGHRS and CDR2 YFSETQ. This CDR3 has 13 amino acids. The CDR3, as DNA: TGCGCCAGCAGCTCGGGACAAAACTACGACCAGTACTTC. It yields the protein CASSSGQNYDQYF.

A word on this clonotype: Germline and junction disagree at one end, which may indicate a read error. The chain employs TRBV6-1 and TRBJ2-7, with D possibly TRBD1 on 7 matching bases. The germline CDR1 and CDR2 sequences are MNHNS and SASEGT. The CDR3 contains 13 residues. CDR3 amino acids: CAGRGAGSYEQYF. CDR3 bases: TGTGCCGGCAGGGGGGCAGGGAGCTACGAGCAGTACTTC.

This clonotype has a count of ten or more. This chain uses TRBV20-1 with TRBJ2-2, with TRBD1 matching over 7 bases. Looked up from germline, CDR1 is DFQATT and CDR2 is SNEGSKA (reference sequence). The CDR3 runs 16 residues. V gave up 2 bases and J gave up 4 bases; unmatched junction bases: 10. The CDR3 reads CSARPPDRTTTGELFF. CDR3 DNA sequence: TGCAGTGCTAGACCGCCGGACAGGACGACCACCGGGGAGCTGTTTTTT.

With regard to this clonotype: A read error is possible here, since a much larger clone lies one base away. The genes are TRBV28 and TRBJ2-3, with D possibly matching TRBD2 (6 bases). Germline V gene data show CDR1 as MDHEN and CDR2 as SYDVKM. Trimming cost V 8 bases and J 0 bases, with 15 bases left between them. CDR3 length: 15 residues. CDR3 DNA sequence: TGTGCCAGCGGTCCGGGTCGGGGGAGCACAGATACGCAGTATTTT. Translating it yields CASGPGRGSTDTQYF.

In the case of this clonotype: A much larger clonotype is one base distant, so this may be a read error. This chain uses TRBV29-1 with TRBJ2-1, with D perhaps TRBD1 (5 bases). Germline V gene lookup returns CDR1 SQVTM and CDR2 ANQGSEA. CDR3 length: 16 residues. The CDR3 nucleotides read TGCAGCGTTGAGGGATGGCAGGGAAGCTCCTACAATGGGCAGTTCTTC. This sequence encodes CSVEGWQGSSYNGQFF.

The V call is TRBV5-5, the J call TRBJ1-5; a possible D gene is TRBD1 (5 bases). Germline assignment: CDR1 SGHKS and CDR2 YYEKEE (reference sequence). This CDR3 spans 14 amino acids. V gave up 0 bases and J gave up 5 bases, with 9 bases separating them. The CDR3 nucleotides read TGTGCCAGCAGCTTGGGTGTGGGGGATCAGCCCCAGCATTTT. It codes for CASSLGVGDQPQHF. The variable domain in full, with the rest retrieved from reference TRBV5-5 and TRBJ1-5, is DAGVTQSPTHLIKTRGQQVTLRCSPISGHKSVSWYQQVLGQGPQFIFQYYEKEERGRGNFPDRFSARQFPNYSSELNVNALLLGDSALYLCASSLGVGDQPQHFGDGTRLSIL.

This clonotype was detected many times. The V gene is TRBV30, the J gene TRBJ2-7, with TRBD1 matching over 10 bases. V dropped 5 bases and J dropped 5; count of bases not matched to a gene: 9. The CDR3 loop spans 14 amino acids. Germline V gene lookup returns CDR1 GTSNPN and CDR2 SVGIG (reference sequence). CDR3: CAWAPGQGFNEQYF. As DNA, the CDR3 is TGTGCCTGGGCCCCGGGACAGGGGTTCAACGAGCAGTACTTC. Full variable domain (missing parts from reference TRBV30 and TRBJ2-7): SQTIHQWPATLVQPVGSPLSLECTVEGTSNPNLYWYRQAAGRGLQLLFYSVGIGQISSEVPQNLSASRPQDRQFILSSKKLLLSDSGFYLCAWAPGQGFNEQYFGPGTRLTVT.